The TCR beta chain under discussion was sequenced for a study of T cell responses to AZD1222 COVID-19 vaccine. The method was immunoSEQ multiplex PCR; TCRdb's version includes in-frame clones alone and lacks a portion of them. The top ten clones hold 7.5% of a sample with some 120,000 clones, over 75% of them seen once. V was pared by 3 bases and J by 5 bases, with 4 bases between. CDR3 length: 10 residues. Germline V gives CDR1 GTSNPN, CDR2 SVGIG (reference sequence). The sample was peripheral blood, taken on day 0 of AZD1222 vaccination. This receptor was identified in an adult in good health. This sequence joins TRBV30 and TRBJ1-2; D not resolved. CDR3 coding DNA: TGTGCCTGGAGGGAGTATGGCTACACCTTC. It is translated as CAWREYGYTF.